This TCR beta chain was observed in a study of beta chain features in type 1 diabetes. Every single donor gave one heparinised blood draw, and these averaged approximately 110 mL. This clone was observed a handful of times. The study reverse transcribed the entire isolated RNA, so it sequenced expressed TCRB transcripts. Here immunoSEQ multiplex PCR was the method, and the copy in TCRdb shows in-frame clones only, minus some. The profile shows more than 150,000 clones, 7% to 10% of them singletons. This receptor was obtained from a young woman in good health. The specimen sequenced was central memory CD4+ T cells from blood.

CDR3 coding DNA: TGTGCCAGCAGCTCGCGGCAGAGCTCTGGAAACACCATATATTTT. Translation: CASSSRQSSGNTIYF. The genes are TRBV27 and TRBJ1-3; D unclear. Trimming cost V 6 bases and J 0 bases, with 12 bases left between them. The CDR3 runs to 15 residues. Germline assignment: CDR1 MNHEY and CDR2 SMNVEV (reference sequence).